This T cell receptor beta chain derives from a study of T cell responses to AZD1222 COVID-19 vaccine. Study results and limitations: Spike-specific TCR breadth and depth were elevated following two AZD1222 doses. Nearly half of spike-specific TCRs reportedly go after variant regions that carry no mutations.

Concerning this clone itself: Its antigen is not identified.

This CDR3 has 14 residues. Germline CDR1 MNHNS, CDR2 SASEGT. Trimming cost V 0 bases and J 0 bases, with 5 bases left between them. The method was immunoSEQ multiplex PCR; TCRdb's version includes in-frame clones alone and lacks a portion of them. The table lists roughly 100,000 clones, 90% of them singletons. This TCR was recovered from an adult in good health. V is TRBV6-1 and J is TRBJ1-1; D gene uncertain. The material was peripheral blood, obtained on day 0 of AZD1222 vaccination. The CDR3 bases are TGTGCCAGCAGTGAAGCCTCAATGAACACTGAAGCTTTCTTT. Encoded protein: CASSEASMNTEAFF.